The T cell receptor (beta chain) under discussion was sequenced for a study of shared clonotypes between healthy human individuals. Overall study findings and caveats: Estimated richness values were generally larger in naive subsets than in memory subsets.

To note about this clone: What it binds is not known.

Several immunoSEQ 96-well plates shared each subset's DNA, each plate a replicate. Original methodology: In the immunoSEQ data, sequences were junction-only and lacked quality scores, so filtering differed. Profiled with immunoSEQ multiplex PCR; TCRdb holds only in-frame clones, not every one. The V and J calls and clone size come from that table; D and trimming were worked out from the DNA. This table holds about 2.1 million clones, roughly 91% found once. CD45RO-negative cells were positively selected for CCR7, leaving out terminally differentiated effector memory CD45RA+ cells. The CDR3 sequence is 15 residues long. Germline V gene lookup returns CDR1 SGDLS and CDR2 YYNGEE. V was trimmed by 3 bases and J by 0 bases, leaving 12 bases between them.

Sequences were obtained from naive CD8+ T cells from PBMCs. The receptor's source is a man between 18 and 35 years old in good health. Some clones in this sample may be carry-over from other donors' samples. The rearrangement joins TRBV9 to TRBJ1-1; D is unclear. CDR3 coding DNA: TGTGCCAGCAGCGACCGAGACGGCCTGAACACTGAAGCTTTCTTT. Translation: CASSDRDGLNTEAFF.